This T cell receptor beta chain was sequenced during a study of blood T cell repertoires in COVID-19 (dated by TCRdb to 2020 to 2022). A note on the overall study: Samples covering the acute and convalescent phases of COVID-19 were provided by collaborators in the United States, Italy and Spain. Nearly every sample came with metadata listing a de-identified subject ID, COVID-19 status, age in years and sex. Subjects who had been exposed to COVID-19, were actively infected with it, or had recovered from it provided the deeply sampled blood TCRbeta repertoires that made up the dataset. Samples came from the ongoing ImmuneRACE study (first 160 participants) plus 1,254 subjects from 6 global collaborators. The prospective study material was composed of cDNA or gDNA derived from T cells, B-cell-depleted T cells, or PBMCs. Where available, HLA class I and class II types were taken from metadata supplied by the sample provider and were not determined by assay-based typing. The repertoires were released in a freely available public database intended as a resource for research on the immune response to SARS-CoV-2.

Results and caveats for the whole study, not just this receptor: The quantity of clinical and demographic metadata differed by source and by participant and was supplied without curation.

TCRbeta CDR3 regions were amplified from genomic DNA using the immunoSEQ Assay, a bias-controlled multiplex PCR. On the authors' methods: The number of nucleated cells in each sample was estimated from the amplification of reference gene primers within the assay. To quantify the absolute abundance of each unique TCRbeta CDR3 rearrangement, sequence reads were collapsed and filtered. For each sample, productive Simpson clonality was calculated as the square root of Simpson's diversity index across productive rearrangements. Sourced from immuneACCESS, this table was stored by TCRdb with only in-frame sequences that have V and J called. A share of the clones is absent; for the studies checked, an unresolved V gene accounts for under half, and the remainder has no known explanation. That table supplies the V and J calls and clone size; D and trimming were determined from the DNA. Here the sample has about 260,000 clones; about 88% occur a single time. The ten largest clones capture about 4.1% of the sample.

As regards this clone: What this receptor recognizes is not known. Base qualities were left out, and no much larger clone turns up one base away.

A second Seattle source provided samples from volunteer blood donors who had recovered from COVID-19. Whole blood was collected in K2EDTA tubes by collaborating institutions according to the institutions' own protocols. For TCRbeta analysis, collaborator samples were shipped as frozen whole blood, as isolated PBMCs, or as DNA extracted from either sample type. The cysteine opens and the phenylalanine closes a CDR3 of 17 amino acids. This entry keeps only the CDR3 DNA: 51 bases, framed from base 1. V is reduced by 0 bases and J by 5 bases, leaving a spacing of 18 bases between them. CDR1 and CDR2 are drawn from the germline V gene: KGHSH, LQKENI.

This sequence originates from a man in his 60s who had recovered from COVID-19. Sequences were obtained from peripheral blood. The V and J segments used are TRBV18 and TRBJ2-3; TRBD2 might be the D gene, on 6 matching bases. CDR3 protein: CASSPPTGGDVRDTQYF. The DNA sequence reads TGTGCCAGCTCACCACCGACCGGGGGAGACGTGAGAGATACGCAGTATTTT.